This T cell receptor beta chain was recovered during a study of cytomegalovirus exposure and HLA in healthy donors. Study findings and constraints: An ancestry cluster, one associated with Asian ancestry, reportedly showed fewer N-insertions than the 666-donor mean in a later analysis.

V lost 4 bases, J lost 5 bases, and 4 bases stayed unmatched. The CDR3 is 13 amino acids. Germline CDR1 is LGHNA and CDR2 is YSLEER. This PCR relied on a set of 60 Vbeta primers and 13 Jbeta primers. Sequencing used immunoSEQ multiplex PCR; TCRdb keeps in-frame clones, though not all of them. The profile covers some 99,000 clones, with about 80% appearing a single time and 6.5% to 8.5% taken by the ten largest. On this clone itself: The antigen remains unidentified.

This receptor was taken from a woman aged 50 to 65 in good health and CMV-seropositive. The J gene is TRBJ2-5, the V gene TRBV4-3, with TRBD1 matching 7 bases. The sample comprised PBMCs. The CDR3 coding sequence is TGCGCCAGCAGCCCTGACAGGGAGGAGACCCAGTACTTC. It yields the protein CASSPDREETQYF.